This is a list of T cell receptor beta chains from one sample in a study of graft-versus-host responses after intestinal transplantation. Clones were read by immunoSEQ multiplex PCR, and TCRdb kept only the in-frame ones, dropping some. The sample lists 85,000 to 110,000 clones, 93% seen once, with 0.95% to 1.5% in the top ten. No antigen has been identified for these receptors. Material: unstimulated CD8+ T cells sorted from spleen or lymph node cells, obtained before intestinal transplant. These receptors were collected from a human donor who received an intestinal transplant. Both conserved end residues are trimmed from each CDR3.

v_call,cdr3_aa
TRBV27,ASSPLGTGFEQY
TRBV4-1,ASSQERPVYTEAF
TRBV25-1,ATASWGEQY
TRBV11-2,ASSLAPGASYEQY
TRBV15,ATSRQGSSYGYT
TRBV21-1,ASYKDGSPGGYT
TRBV10-1,ASSDPGTGVYEQY
TRBV5-8,ASTGGAGTEAF
TRBV5-8,ASSLLVGTEAF
TRBV27,ASRIAGGLTGELF
TRBV7-3,ASSFEGGDRYGYT
TRBV13,ASSLVASAAYEQY
TRBV27,ASSLGSPGNTIY